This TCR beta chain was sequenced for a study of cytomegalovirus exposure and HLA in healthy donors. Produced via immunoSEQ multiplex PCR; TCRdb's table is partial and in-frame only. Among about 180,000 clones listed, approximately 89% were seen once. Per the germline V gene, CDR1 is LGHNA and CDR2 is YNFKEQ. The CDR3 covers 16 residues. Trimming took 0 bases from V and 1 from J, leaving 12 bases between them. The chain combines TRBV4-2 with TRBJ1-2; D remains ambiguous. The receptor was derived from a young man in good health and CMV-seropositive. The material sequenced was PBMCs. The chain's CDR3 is CASSQDLAGYNYGYTF. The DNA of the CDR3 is TGTGCCAGCAGCCAAGATCTGGCAGGTTATAACTATGGCTACACCTTC.